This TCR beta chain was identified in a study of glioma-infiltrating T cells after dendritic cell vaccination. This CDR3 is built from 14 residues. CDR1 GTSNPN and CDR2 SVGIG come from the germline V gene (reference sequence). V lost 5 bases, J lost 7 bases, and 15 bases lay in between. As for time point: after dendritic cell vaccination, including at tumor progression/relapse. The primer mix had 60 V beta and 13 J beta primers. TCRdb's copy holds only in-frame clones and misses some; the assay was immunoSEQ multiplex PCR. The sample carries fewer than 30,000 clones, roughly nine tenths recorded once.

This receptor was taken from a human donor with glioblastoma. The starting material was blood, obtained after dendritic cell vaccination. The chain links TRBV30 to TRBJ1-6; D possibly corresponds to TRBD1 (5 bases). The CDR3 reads CAWDLRGTNSPLHF. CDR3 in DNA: TGTGCCTGGGACCTTCGGGGGACCAATTCACCCCTCCACTTT.